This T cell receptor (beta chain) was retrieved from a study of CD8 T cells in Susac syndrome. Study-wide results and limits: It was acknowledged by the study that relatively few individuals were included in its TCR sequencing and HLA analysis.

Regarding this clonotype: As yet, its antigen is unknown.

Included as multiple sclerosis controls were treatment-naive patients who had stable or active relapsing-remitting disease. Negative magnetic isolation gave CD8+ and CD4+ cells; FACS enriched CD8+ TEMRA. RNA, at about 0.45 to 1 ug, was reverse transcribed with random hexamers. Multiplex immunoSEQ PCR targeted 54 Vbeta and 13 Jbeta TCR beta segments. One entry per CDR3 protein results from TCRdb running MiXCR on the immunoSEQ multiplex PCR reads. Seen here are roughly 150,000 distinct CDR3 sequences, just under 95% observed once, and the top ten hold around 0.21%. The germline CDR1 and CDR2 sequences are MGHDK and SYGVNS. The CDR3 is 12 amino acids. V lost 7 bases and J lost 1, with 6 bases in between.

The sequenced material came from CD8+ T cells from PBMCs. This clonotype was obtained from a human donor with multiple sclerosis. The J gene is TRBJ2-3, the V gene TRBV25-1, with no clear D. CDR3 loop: CASTAGTDTQYF. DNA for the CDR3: TGTGCCAGCACCGCTGGCACAGATACGCAGTATTTT.